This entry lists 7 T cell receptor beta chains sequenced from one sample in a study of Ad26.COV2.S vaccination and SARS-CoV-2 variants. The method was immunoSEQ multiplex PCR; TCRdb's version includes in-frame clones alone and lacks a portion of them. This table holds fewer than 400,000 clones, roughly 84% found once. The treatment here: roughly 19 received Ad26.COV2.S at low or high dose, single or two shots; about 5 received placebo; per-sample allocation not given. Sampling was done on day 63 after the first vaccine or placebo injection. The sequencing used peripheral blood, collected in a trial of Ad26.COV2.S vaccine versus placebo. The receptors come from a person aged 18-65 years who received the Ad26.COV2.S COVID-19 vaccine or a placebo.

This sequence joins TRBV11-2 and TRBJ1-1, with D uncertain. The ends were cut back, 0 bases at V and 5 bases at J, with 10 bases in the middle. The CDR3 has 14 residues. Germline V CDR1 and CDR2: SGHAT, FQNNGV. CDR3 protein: CASSLEVRRTEAFF. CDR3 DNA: TGTGCCAGCAGCTTAGAGGTCAGGAGGACTGAAGCTTTCTTT.

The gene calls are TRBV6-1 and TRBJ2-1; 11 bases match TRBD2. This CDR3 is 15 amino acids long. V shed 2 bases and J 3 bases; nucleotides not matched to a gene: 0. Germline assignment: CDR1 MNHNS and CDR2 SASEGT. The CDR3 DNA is TGTGCCAGCAGTGAAACTAGCGGGGGCTACAATGAGCAGTTCTTC. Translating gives CASSETSGGYNEQFF.

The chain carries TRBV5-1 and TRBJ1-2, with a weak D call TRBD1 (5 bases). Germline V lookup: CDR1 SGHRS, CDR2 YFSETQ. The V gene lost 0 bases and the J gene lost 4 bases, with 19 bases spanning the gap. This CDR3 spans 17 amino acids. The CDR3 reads CASSLADRVGRGYGYTF. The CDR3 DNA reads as TGCGCCAGCAGCTTGGCCGACCGCGTGGGGCGCGGCTATGGCTACACCTTC.

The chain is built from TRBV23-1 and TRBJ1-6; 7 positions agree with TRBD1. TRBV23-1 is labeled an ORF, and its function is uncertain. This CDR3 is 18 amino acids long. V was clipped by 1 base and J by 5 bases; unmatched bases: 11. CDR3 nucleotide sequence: TGCGCCAGCAGTCAATACGATAGTCGAGGACAGGATAATTCACCCCTCCACTTT. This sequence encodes CASSQYDSRGQDNSPLHF.

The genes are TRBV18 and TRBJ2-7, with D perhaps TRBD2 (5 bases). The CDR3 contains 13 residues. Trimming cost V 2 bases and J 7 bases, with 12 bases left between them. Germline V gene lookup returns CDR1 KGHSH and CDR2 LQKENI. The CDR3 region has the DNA TGTGCCAGCTCACCATCTCTCGGGGTGGAGCAGTACTTC. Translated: CASSPSLGVEQYF.

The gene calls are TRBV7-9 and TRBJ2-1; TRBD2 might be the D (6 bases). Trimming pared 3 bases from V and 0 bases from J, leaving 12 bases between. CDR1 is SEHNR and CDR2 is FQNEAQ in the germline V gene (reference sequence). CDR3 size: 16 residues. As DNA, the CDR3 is TGTGCCAGCAGCTTCCCGTTAGCGGACTCCTACAATGAGCAGTTCTTC. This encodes CASSFPLADSYNEQFF.

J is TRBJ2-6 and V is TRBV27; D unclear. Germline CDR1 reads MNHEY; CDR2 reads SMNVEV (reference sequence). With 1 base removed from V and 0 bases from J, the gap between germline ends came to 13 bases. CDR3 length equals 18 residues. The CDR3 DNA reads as TGTGCCAGCAGTTTATGGTCCCTAGGCGGCTCTGGGGCCAACGTCCTGACTTTC. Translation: CASSLWSLGGSGANVLTF.